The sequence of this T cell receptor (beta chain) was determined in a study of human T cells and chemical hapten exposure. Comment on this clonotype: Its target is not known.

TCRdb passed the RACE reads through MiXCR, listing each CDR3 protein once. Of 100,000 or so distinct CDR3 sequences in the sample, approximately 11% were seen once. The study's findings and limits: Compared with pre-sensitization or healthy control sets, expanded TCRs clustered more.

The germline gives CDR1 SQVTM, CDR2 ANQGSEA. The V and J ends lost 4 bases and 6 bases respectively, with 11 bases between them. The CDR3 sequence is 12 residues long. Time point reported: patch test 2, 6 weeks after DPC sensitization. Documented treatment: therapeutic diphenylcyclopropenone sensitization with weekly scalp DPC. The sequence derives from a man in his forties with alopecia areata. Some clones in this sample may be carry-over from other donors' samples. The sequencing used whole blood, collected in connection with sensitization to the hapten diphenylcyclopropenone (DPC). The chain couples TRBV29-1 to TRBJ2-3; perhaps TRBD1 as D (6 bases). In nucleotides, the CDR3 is TGCAGCGTTGCCAGGGGCGGCGATACGCAGTATTTT. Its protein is CSVARGGDTQYF.